The 19 T cell receptor beta chains in this list originate from one sample, sequenced in a study of T cells in Graves' hyperthyroidism and ophthalmopathy. The TCR beta CDR3 regions underwent amplification using RNA transcripts as the source. The study used the HTBI primer set for a first-round RT-PCR of the TCR CDR3. A single record per CDR3 protein comes from TCRdb applying MiXCR to the multiplex PCR reads. The sample consists of approximately 420,000 distinct CDR3 sequences, around 15% of them appearing once. The sequenced sample consisted of blood. Source of these receptors: a woman aged 18-35 years with Graves' hyperthyroidism.

This clonotype has at least ten counts. The V call is TRBV20-1, the J call TRBJ1-1; D is ambiguous. V lost 1 base and J 1 base, leaving 10 bases between the germline ends. This CDR3 is 14 amino acids long. CDR1 and CDR2 from the germline V gene are DFQATT and SNEGSKA (reference sequence). The DNA for the CDR3 is TGCAGTGCTAGAGGTGGCAGCGAGAACACTGAAGCTTTCTTT. Its translation is CSARGGSENTEAFF.

This sequence joins TRBV5-1 and TRBJ2-3, with D perhaps TRBD1 (5 bases). The CDR3 loop spans 14 amino acids. Germline CDR1 is SGHRS and CDR2 is YFSETQ. V shed 3 bases and J shed 3 bases, with 11 bases lying between them. The CDR3 DNA reads as TGCGCCAGCAGCTACGGACACCCAACAGATACGCAGTATTTT. It specifies CASSYGHPTDTQYF.

There are a few counts of this clonotype. The V call is TRBV7-3, the J call TRBJ1-2, with D possibly being TRBD1 (6 bases). The CDR3 runs 14 residues. The ends were cut back, 2 bases at V and 6 bases at J, with 13 bases in the middle. Germline V gene data show CDR1 as SGHTA and CDR2 as FQGTGA. The CDR3 sequence is CASSLGVAGDGYTF. CDR3 nucleotides: TGTGCCAGCAGCTTAGGTGTGGCAGGGGATGGCTACACCTTC.

Concerning this clonotype itself: One end of the junction does not line up with germline, which may come from a read error. The chain combines TRBV9 with TRBJ2-6; the D gene is possibly TRBD1 (5 bases). Germline values: CDR1 SGDLS, CDR2 YYNGEE. The CDR3 length is 18 residues. CDR3 sequence (DNA): TGTGCCAGCAGCCAGACAGCATCAAGTCACTCTGGGGCCCACGTCCTGACTTTC. Its protein is CASSQTASSHSGAHVLTF.

This clonotype was seen ten or more times. This sequence joins TRBV4-1 and TRBJ2-7, with a tentative D call TRBD2 (5 bases). Looked up from germline, CDR1 is MGHRA and CDR2 is YSYEKL. This CDR3 comprises 13 residues. The V and J ends lost 0 bases and 4 bases respectively, with 7 bases between them. DNA for the CDR3: TGCGCCAGCAGCCAAGATCGAGGGTACGAGCAGTACTTC. The encoded protein is CASSQDRGYEQYF.

This clonotype came up a few times. This sequence joins TRBV30 and TRBJ2-1, with 16 bases identical to TRBD2. The CDR3 contains 15 residues. Losses at the gene ends were 4 bases for V and 12 bases for J; bases not matched to a gene: 9. Germline V CDR1 and CDR2: GTSNPN, SVGIG (reference sequence). CDR3: CAWTPGTSGRAGQFF. DNA for the CDR3: TGTGCCTGGACTCCGGGGACTAGCGGGAGGGCCGGGCAGTTCTTC.

Only a few counts were recorded for this clonotype. The chain is built from TRBV9 and TRBJ1-3; D gene unclear. The V end lost 0 bases, the J end lost 4 bases, and 5 bases lay between the germline ends. Germline V gene data show CDR1 as SGDLS and CDR2 as YYNGEE. This CDR3 contains 13 residues. The CDR3 DNA follows: TGTGCCAGCAGCGTAGCTTACGGAAACACCATATATTTT. Translated: CASSVAYGNTIYF.

The chain carries TRBV20-1 and TRBJ2-7; the D is unclear. Germline V CDR1 and CDR2: DFQATT, SNEGSKA (reference sequence). The CDR3 is made up of 13 amino acids. The V end was cut by 3 bases, the J end by 6 bases, with 15 bases between. CDR3 sequence (DNA): TGCAGTGCTAGGGGCCCGATGGGCCTCGAGCAGTACTTC. Its protein is CSARGPMGLEQYF.

This clonotype turned up a few times. The V and J genes are TRBV7-3 and TRBJ2-1; 14 bases line up with TRBD2. Trimming at V came to 5 bases and at J to 7 bases, leaving 4 bases not matched to a gene. This CDR3 has 15 amino acids. The germline V gene encodes CDR1 SGHTA and CDR2 FQGTGA. The DNA of the CDR3 is TGTGCCAGCAGCGCCGGGACTAGCGGGGGTAATGAGCAGTTCTTC. As protein: CASSAGTSGGNEQFF. Full variable domain (rest looked up from reference TRBV7-3 and TRBJ2-1): GAGVSQTPSNKVTEKGKYVELRCDPISGHTALYWYRQSLGQGPEFLIYFQGTGAADDSGLPNDRFFAVRPEGSVSTLKIQRTERGDSAVYLCASSAGTSGGNEQFFGPGTRLTVL.

The table lists this clonotype with many counts. The gene calls are TRBV20-1 and TRBJ2-7, with 9 bases lining up with TRBD2. The CDR3 covers 13 residues. The J segment lost 4 bases and the V segment lost 5 bases, leaving 6 bases of the junction unmatched. The germline CDR1 and CDR2 sequences are DFQATT and SNEGSKA (reference sequence). CDR3 region: CSAAGLAAYEQYF. The DNA for the CDR3 is TGCAGTGCTGCGGGACTAGCAGCTTACGAGCAGTACTTC.

The chain is built from TRBV5-1 and TRBJ2-2, with D perhaps matching TRBD2 (5 bases). Trimming shortened V by 6 bases and J by 2 bases, and 14 bases separated the two germline ends. This CDR3 has 15 amino acids. Germline V lookup: CDR1 SGHRS, CDR2 YFSETQ. The CDR3, as DNA: TGCGCCAGCACCGACGGGATAAGAAACACCGGGGAGCTGTTTTTT. It codes for CASTDGIRNTGELFF.

This clonotype was seen many times. The rearrangement links TRBV6-1 to TRBJ2-1; D is unclear. This CDR3 contains 13 residues. Germline CDR1 reads MNHNS; CDR2 reads SASEGT. V shed 4 bases and J shed 5 bases, with 9 bases lying between them. The CDR3 loop is CASSAFRDNEQFF. DNA of the CDR3: TGTGCCAGCAGTGCCTTCCGGGACAATGAGCAGTTCTTC.

This clonotype was observed many times. The rearrangement uses TRBV5-1 and TRBJ2-1; 9 positions agree with TRBD1. Trimming at V came to 3 bases and at J to 7 bases, leaving 8 bases not matched to a gene. CDR3 length: 15 amino acids. CDR1 and CDR2 from the germline V gene are SGHRS and YFSETQ. CDR3 sequence (DNA): TGCGCCAGCAGCTCAACCGGGACAGGGAAAAATGAGCAGTTCTTC. Protein product: CASSSTGTGKNEQFF. Looking up the rest from reference TRBV5-1 and TRBJ2-1 gives the full variable domain: KAGVTQTPRYLIKTRGQQVTLSCSPISGHRSVSWYQQTPGQGLQFLFEYFSETQRNKGNFPGRFSGRQFSNSRSEMNVSTLELGDSALYLCASSSTGTGKNEQFFGPGTRLTVL.

V gene TRBV11-2 combines with J gene TRBJ2-3; 7 bases are shared with TRBD2. CDR1 SGHAT and CDR2 FQNNGV come from the germline V gene. The CDR3 totals 18 residues. The ends lost 1 base at V and 3 bases at J; junction bases unmatched: 13. CDR3: CASSLGGLTALRTDTQYF. The CDR3 DNA reads TGTGCCAGCAGCTTAGGGGGACTAACAGCGCTGAGGACAGATACGCAGTATTTT.

This clonotype was seen at least ten times. V usage is TRBV27 and J usage is TRBJ1-1, with unresolved D. V lost 5 bases and J 4 bases, leaving 11 bases between the germline ends. The CDR3 covers 13 residues. Per germline, CDR1 MNHEY and CDR2 SMNVEV (reference sequence). The CDR3 DNA reads as TGTGCCAGCAGTCATCGGGCGAGCACTGAAGCTTTCTTT. Its protein is CASSHRASTEAFF.

For this clonotype: A much larger clone lies one base from this, so it may be a read error. This rearrangement joins TRBV7-2 to TRBJ2-3; D is unclear. This CDR3 spans 14 amino acids. The V gene's germline CDR1 is SGHTA and CDR2 FQGNSA. The DNA of the CDR3 is TGTGCCGGCAGCTTAGATAACTACTCAGATACGCAGTATTTT. The encoded protein is CAGSLDNYSDTQYF.

This clonotype showed up just a few times. The V and J genes are TRBV10-3 and TRBJ2-5; TRBD1 matches 11 bases. Germline V gene data show CDR1 as ENHRY and CDR2 as SYGVKD. Trimming took 6 bases from V and 3 from J; bases not matched to a gene: 6. The CDR3 has 15 residues. CDR3 sequence (DNA): TGTGCCATCAGCCTCCGGACAGGGGGCAAAGAGACCCAGTACTTC. Protein sequence: CAISLRTGGKETQYF.

At least ten counts were recorded for this clonotype. The chain uses TRBV12-3 or TRBV12-4 and TRBJ2-5; the match to TRBD2 covers 14 bases. The CDR3 consists of 17 residues. Trimming cost V 7 bases and J 2 bases; bases outside gene matches: 9. The CDR3 protein is CASTLTSGRAGQETQYF. CDR3 bases: TGTGCCAGCACCTTGACTAGCGGGAGGGCCGGGCAAGAGACCCAGTACTTC.

Details on this clonotype: One base away lies a much larger clone, so this may be a sequencing read error. The chain links TRBV4-1 to TRBJ2-7; 9 bases line up with TRBD2. Trimming at V came to 2 bases and at J to 7 bases, leaving 15 bases not matched to a gene. The CDR3 is 17 amino acids. Germline CDR1 MGHRA, CDR2 YSYEKL. As DNA, the CDR3 is TGCGCCAGCAGCCAACCCCGATTAGCGGGAGAGTCGGGTGAGCAGTACTTC. This encodes CASSQPRLAGESGEQYF.